Listed below are T cell receptor beta chains from one sample, sequenced in a study of cytomegalovirus exposure and HLA in healthy donors. The data were produced by immunoSEQ multiplex PCR, yet TCRdb's version contains in-frame clones alone and is incomplete. This sample has fewer than 140,000 clones; 65% to 80% occur once, and the top ten carry 3.5% to 4%. Sequenced: PBMCs. All receptors derive from a man aged 55 to 70 in good health and CMV-seronegative. Both conserved end residues are part of each CDR3. The order of the fields is clone size, J gene, V gene, D gene, CDR3 DNA, CDR3 protein. D genes are given only for firm matches. Not every row has a clone size; where given, it reads once, few, many or a size class.

. | TRBJ1-2 | TRBV5-6 | TRBD1 | TGTGCCAGCAGCTATGGACAGGGTTGGAATGGCTACACCTTC | CASSYGQGWNGYTF
once | TRBJ2-3 | TRBV29-1 | TRBD2 | TGCAGCGTTGAGAACTTTAGCGGGGGGTCTTTTACAGATACGCAGTATTTT | CSVENFSGGSFTDTQYF
. | TRBJ2-3 | TRBV5-6 | TRBD1 | TGTGCCAGCACCTGGGGGACAGGGGCTTGGATGGACACAGATACGCAGTATTTT | CASTWGTGAWMDTDTQYF
. | TRBJ1-2 | TRBV6-1 | . | TGTGCCAGCAGCCCCTCTGACAGCTATGGCTACACCTTC | CASSPSDSYGYTF
. | TRBJ1-2 | TRBV9 | . | TGTGCCAGCAGCGCACCGGGTCCCGCTAACTATGGCTACACCTTC | CASSAPGPANYGYTF
. | TRBJ1-5 | TRBV7-2 | TRBD1 | TGTGCCAGCAGGCGGAGACAGGGGCAAGACGTCAACAATCAGCCCCAGCATTTT | CASRRRQGQDVNNQPQHF
. | TRBJ1-1 | TRBV7-2 | . | TGTGCCAGCAGCTTACTGGGCCGTGGGACTGAAGCTTTCTTT | CASSLLGRGTEAFF
. | TRBJ2-5 | TRBV5-8 | TRBD2 | TGTGCCAGCAGCCGGGAGGGCACCGTAGGAGAGACCCAGTACTTC | CASSREGTVGETQYF
once | TRBJ1-2 | TRBV28 | TRBD1 | TGTGCCAGCAGTGGTGGACAGGGGTATGGCTACACCTTC | CASSGGQGYGYTF
. | TRBJ2-7 | TRBV6-1 | . | TGTGCCAGCAGTGAACAGACACACGGCTACGAGCAGTACTTC | CASSEQTHGYEQYF
. | TRBJ1-1 | TRBV6-5 | . | TGTGCCAGCACCCGAAGACAGGCGAACACTGAAGCTTTCTTT | CASTRRQANTEAFF
. | TRBJ1-6 | TRBV5-1 | TRBD1 | TGCGCCAGCAGCTCATCTACAGGGGCGGGTAATTCACCCCTCCACTTT | CASSSSTGAGNSPLHF
. | TRBJ1-5 | TRBV2 | . | TGTGCCAGCAGTGTACAGGGTGGCGGGAATCAGCCCCAGCATTTT | CASSVQGGGNQPQHF
. | TRBJ2-7 | TRBV7-9 | TRBD1 | TGTGCCAGCAGCCCCGGGACAGGTTTCTACGAGCAGTACTTC | CASSPGTGFYEQYF
. | TRBJ1-4 | TRBV6-5 | . | TGTGCCAGCAGTTACTCTCCATCGGGGAGGCCACGAAAACTGTTTTTT | CASSYSPSGRPRKLFF
. | TRBJ1-5 | TRBV2 | . | TGTGCCAGCAGTGAACCGTCAGGGGCCTTAGTGTATCAGCCCCAGCATTTT | CASSEPSGALVYQPQHF
. | TRBJ1-1 | TRBV28 | . | TGTGCCAGCAGACTGGCAGTAGGGGGGAACACTGAAGCTTTCTTT | CASRLAVGGNTEAFF
. | TRBJ1-4 | TRBV25-1 | TRBD1 | TGTGCCAGCAGGCAGACAGGGTTAGGTGAAAAACTGTTTTTT | CASRQTGLGEKLFF
. | TRBJ2-1 | TRBV28 | TRBD2 | TGTGCCAGCAGAAATCGGCGGGGGGACAATGAGCAGTTCTTC | CASRNRRGDNEQFF
. | TRBJ2-1 | TRBV14 | TRBD2 | TGTGCCAGCAGCCAAGGGAGCGGGGGGGGTTACAATGAGCAGTTCTTC | CASSQGSGGGYNEQFF
. | TRBJ2-1 | TRBV4-3 | TRBD2 | TGCGCCAGCAGCCAAGATCGGGCGGGGGGGCCCGGTGAGCAGTTCTTC | CASSQDRAGGPGEQFF
. | TRBJ1-2 | TRBV5-6 | . | TGTGCCAGCACCTTGGGACACCTCTTGGGCTACACCTTC | CASTLGHLLGYTF
. | TRBJ1-2 | TRBV2 | . | TGTGCCAGCAGTGACGAGGGTCCCCCTAGAAGCTATGGCTACACCTTC | CASSDEGPPRSYGYTF
few | TRBJ2-1 | TRBV28 | . | TGTGCCAGCAGCTCCGGGACTTTTTACAATGAGCAGTTCTTC | CASSSGTFYNEQFF
. | TRBJ2-3 | TRBV7-3 | TRBD1 | TGTGCCAGCAGCAAAGCCGGGACAGGGCGCCCGGATACGCAGTATTTT | CASSKAGTGRPDTQYF
once | TRBJ1-4 | TRBV7-8 | . | TGTGCCAGCAGCCCCCAGAACCACCGTAATGAAAAACTGTTTTTT | CASSPQNHRNEKLFF
. | TRBJ1-4 | TRBV28 | TRBD1 | TGTGCCAGCAGGGGGACAGGGGATTGGGAAAAACTGTTTTTT | CASRGTGDWEKLFF
. | TRBJ2-5 | TRBV5-6 | TRBD2 | TGTGCCAGCAGCCCGCCGACTAGCGGGGGCCAAGAGACCCAGTACTTC | CASSPPTSGGQETQYF
. | TRBJ1-6 | TRBV19 | TRBD1 | TGTGCCAGTAGTAAACCCCCCGGGACAGGGAATTCACCCCTCCACTTT | CASSKPPGTGNSPLHF
. | TRBJ2-7 | TRBV13 | TRBD1 | TGTGCCAGCAGCATCCGAGGGGACAGGCCCTACGAGCAGTACTTC | CASSIRGDRPYEQYF
. | TRBJ1-2 | TRBV7-9 | . | TGTGCCAGCAGCTTAGCCGGGGGGAAGGGCTACACCTTC | CASSLAGGKGYTF
. | TRBJ2-1 | TRBV6-6 | TRBD2 | TGTGCCAGCAGTTACTCCGGGACTAGCGACAATGAGCAGTTCTTC | CASSYSGTSDNEQFF
. | TRBJ2-1 | TRBV7-2 | TRBD2 | TGTGCCAGTTCTGGACTAGCGGGGATCAATGAGCAGTTCTTC | CASSGLAGINEQFF
. | TRBJ2-2 | TRBV7-9 | TRBD1 | TGTGCCAGCAGCCACCCAGGGGGCGTCGGGACCGGGGAGCTGTTTTTT | CASSHPGGVGTGELFF
. | TRBJ1-2 | TRBV18 | TRBD1 | TGTGCCAGCTCACCAGCAGGGGGTAACTATGGCTACACCTTC | CASSPAGGNYGYTF
. | TRBJ2-5 | TRBV9 | . | TGTGCCAGCAGCGTAGCCCCTCCAGAGACCCAGTACTTC | CASSVAPPETQYF
few | TRBJ2-3 | TRBV7-8 | TRBD2 | TGTGCCAGCAGCCCAAGAGCGTTCCTAGCGGGGGATCTGACAGATACGCAGTATTTT | CASSPRAFLAGDLTDTQYF
once | TRBJ1-6 | TRBV5-4 | TRBD1 | TGTGCCAGCAGACCGGGACAGCCCAATTCACCCCTCCACTTT | CASRPGQPNSPLHF
few | TRBJ1-1 | TRBV6-5 | TRBD1 | TGTGCCAGCAGTTTCTGGACAGGGGACACTGAAGCTTTCTTT | CASSFWTGDTEAFF
. | TRBJ2-2 | TRBV7-3 | . | TGTGCCAGCAGCTTAACGCGGCGGGGGAACACCGGGGAGCTGTTTTTT | CASSLTRRGNTGELFF
. | TRBJ2-2 | TRBV4-3 | TRBD1 | TGCGCCAGCAGCCAAGAGAGAGGGGGCGACACCGGGGAGCTGTTTTTT | CASSQERGGDTGELFF
. | TRBJ2-2 | TRBV6-5 | . | TGTGCCAGCAATTTCGACTCCACCGGGGAGCTGTTTTTT | CASNFDSTGELFF
few | TRBJ1-1 | TRBV27 | . | TGTGCCAGCAGTCCCTGGTCCAGGGGAGGGACTGAAGCTTTCTTT | CASSPWSRGGTEAFF
. | TRBJ1-5 | TRBV7-8 | TRBD1 | TGTGCCAGCAGCTATTCACGTTTGGGACAGCTCAATCAGCCCCAGCATTTT | CASSYSRLGQLNQPQHF
few | TRBJ2-7 | TRBV7-2 | TRBD2 | TGTGCCAGCAGCTTAACTGGGGGGGGGTACGAGCAGTACTTC | CASSLTGGGYEQYF
. | TRBJ2-7 | TRBV5-1 | TRBD1 | TGCGCCAGCAGCTGGACGGGACAGGGCGAAAGCGAGCAGTACTTC | CASSWTGQGESEQYF
. | TRBJ1-5 | TRBV7-2 | TRBD1 | TGTGCCAGCAGCCTCGGGACAGGGGGCCACCAGCCCCAGCATTTT | CASSLGTGGHQPQHF
. | TRBJ1-2 | TRBV6-6 | . | TGTGCCAGCAGTTACAACAGGCAATCAGAGTATGGCTACACCTTC | CASSYNRQSEYGYTF
. | TRBJ2-1 | TRBV7-9 | . | TGTGCCAGCAGCACAGGTCTGAATGAGCAGTTCTTC | CASSTGLNEQFF
. | TRBJ1-1 | TRBV2 | . | TGTGCCGCCAGTGGGGGGGTGAACACTGAAGCTTTCTTT | CAASGGVNTEAFF
once | TRBJ2-1 | TRBV2 | . | TGTGCCACCGAACCTGGGGGGTCGGGGAATGAGCAGTTCTTC | CATEPGGSGNEQFF
. | TRBJ2-4 | TRBV30 | . | TGTGCCTGGAGTGTTTCAGGGCTAGCCAAAAACATTCAGTACTTC | CAWSVSGLAKNIQYF
few | TRBJ2-3 | TRBV9 | TRBD2 | TGTGCCAGCAGCGCCTGGGATAGCGGGGTTTCCACAGATACGCAGTATTTT | CASSAWDSGVSTDTQYF